The sequence of this TCR beta chain was determined in a study of technical replicates of blood from a handful of donors. Germline lookup yields CDR1 MNHNS and CDR2 SASEGT. V lost 3 bases, J lost 3 bases, and 0 bases stayed unmatched. The CDR3 contains 14 residues. Method: immunoSEQ multiplex PCR; TCRdb's copy keeps in-frame clones and lacks some. The data contain about 94,000 clones, around 95% of them seen just once; the ten biggest clones take up roughly 0.2%. This clonotype originated in a human donor in good health. The sample taken for sequencing was T cells isolated from PBMCs. J is TRBJ2-2 and V is TRBV6-1, with 8 bases that match TRBD2. The chain's CDR3 is CASSDGRDTGELFF. CDR3 nucleotides: TGTGCCAGCAGTGACGGGAGGGACACCGGGGAGCTGTTTTTT.